This section outlines one T cell receptor beta chain sequence together with its context. This sample stems from a study of blood T cell repertoires in COVID-19. Background on the study: From the United States, Italy and Spain came samples of acute and convalescent COVID-19.

Trimming removed 7 bases from V and 5 bases from J; junction bases left unmatched: 7. This CDR3 contains 14 residues. CDR1 and CDR2 from the germline V gene are KGHDR and SFDVKD. Under the authors' procedure: Quantification of nucleated cells was approximated via reference gene primer amplification. The table came from immunoSEQ multiplex PCR; TCRdb's copy has only in-frame clones and leaves some out. That table gives V, J and clone size, and the DNA gave D and trimming. The sample shows 250,000 to 300,000 clones, around 90% of them seen only once. The rearrangement links TRBV24-1 to TRBJ2-5; 9 nucleotides agree with TRBD1. Input material: PBMCs or T cells enriched from blood (not recorded which). The receptor was isolated from a human donor in a cohort exposed to, infected with or recovered from COVID-19 (not recorded which). The donor label of this sample is uncertain. The CDR3 loop is CATSEGTGRETQYF. The CDR3 DNA sequence: TGTGCCACCAGCGAAGGGACAGGGAGGGAGACCCAGTACTTC.